The 24 T cell receptor beta chains below come from one sample, sequenced in a study of blood T cell repertoires in COVID-19. This table comes from immunoSEQ multiplex PCR, and its TCRdb copy is limited to in-frame clones, with some not included. The sample has 55,000 to 60,000 clones, about three quarters seen once. Sequencing input: peripheral blood. These TCRs come from a man between 45 and 60 years old with active or convalescent COVID-19.

This chain uses TRBV5-1 with TRBJ1-2; 8 bases are shared with TRBD1. J gave up 10 bases and V 1 base, and 6 bases lay outside the gene matches. Germline V gene data show CDR1 as SGHRS and CDR2 as YFSETQ. This CDR3 has 13 residues. CDR3 residues: CASSLTRDRLYTF. DNA for the CDR3: TGCGCCAGCAGCTTGACCCGGGACAGGCTCTACACCTTC.

This clone was seen just once. The chain employs TRBV6-5 and TRBJ1-1; 8 positions agree with TRBD1. The CDR3 sequence is 14 residues long. The J segment lost 4 bases and the V segment lost 0 bases, leaving 1 base of the junction unmatched. Germline V CDR1 and CDR2: MNHEY, SVGAGI. This CDR3 reads CASSYSRGPTEAFF. The DNA for the CDR3 is TGTGCCAGCAGTTACTCCAGGGGGCCCACTGAAGCTTTCTTT.

V and J are TRBV11-2 and TRBJ1-1; TRBD1 agrees at 9 bases. V gave up 5 bases and J gave up 7 bases; unmatched junction bases: 11. The germline V gene encodes CDR1 SGHAT and CDR2 FQNNGV. The CDR3 is 15 residues long. DNA of the CDR3: TGTGCCAGCAGCCCCGGACAGGGGCTAAGGGGTGAAGCTTTCTTT. Translating gives CASSPGQGLRGEAFF. Drawing the rest from reference TRBV11-2 and TRBJ1-1, the complete variable domain is EAGVAQSPRYKIIEKRQSVAFWCNPISGHATLYWYQQILGQGPKLLIQFQNNGVVDDSQLPKDRFSAERLKGVDSTLKIQPAKLEDSAVYLCASSPGQGLRGEAFFGQGTRLTVV.

The chain recombines TRBV19 with TRBJ1-5; the D gene is possibly TRBD1 (6 bases). This CDR3 spans 14 amino acids. The germline V gene has CDR1 LNHDA and CDR2 SQIVND (reference sequence). Trimming took off 3 bases at V and 10 bases at J, with 16 bases between the two ends. The chain's CDR3 is CASSIYRGGGPQHF. CDR3 sequence (DNA): TGTGCCAGTAGTATCTATCGGGGAGGGGGACCCCAGCATTTT.

This clone was observed a handful of times. The rearrangement links TRBV7-3 to TRBJ2-1; weak D call: TRBD2 (5 bases). This CDR3 comprises 13 residues. V lost 3 bases to trimming and J lost 5 bases, with 8 bases between them. The V gene's germline CDR1 is SGHTA and CDR2 FQGTGA. The CDR3, as DNA: TGTGCCAGCAGCTTTGAGGGCCACAATGAGCAGTTCTTC. Residues: CASSFEGHNEQFF.

V is TRBV10-3 and J is TRBJ1-6, with D possibly being TRBD1 (5 bases). The CDR3 contains 15 residues. Germline V gene sequence: CDR1 ENHRY, CDR2 SYGVKD. Trimming took 7 bases from V and 8 from J, leaving 18 bases between them. The DNA of the CDR3 is TGTGCCATCAACGGCGGAGCAGGGAAGGATTCACCCCTCCACTTT. Residues: CAINGGAGKDSPLHF.

This clone was seen only once. The rearrangement joins TRBV25-1 to TRBJ2-3, with D hard to call. This CDR3 is built from 16 residues. Germline values: CDR1 MGHDK, CDR2 SYGVNS. Trimming took off 1 base at V and 0 bases at J, with 11 bases between the two ends. As DNA, the CDR3 is TGTGCCAGCAGTGAATTCGACTTATCGAGCACAGATACGCAGTATTTT. Translating it yields CASSEFDLSSTDTQYF.

This rearrangement joins TRBV18 to TRBJ1-2; 9 bases fit TRBD1. The germline V gene encodes CDR1 KGHSH and CDR2 LQKENI. The CDR3 loop spans 15 amino acids. The V and J ends lost 0 bases and 8 bases, in that order; junction bases with no gene match: 7. The CDR3 loop is CASSPPGQGGEGYTF. Written as DNA, the CDR3 is TGTGCCAGCTCACCACCGGGACAGGGAGGCGAGGGCTACACCTTC.

The V gene is TRBV6-5, the J gene TRBJ1-1; 8 bases are shared with TRBD1. Germline CDR1 MNHEY, CDR2 SVGAGI. The V gene end was trimmed by 7 bases and the J gene end by 1 base; junction bases not matched to a gene: 5. The CDR3 is 14 amino acids. Written as DNA, the CDR3 is TGTGCCAGCAACCCAACAGGGGGGAACACTGAAGCTTTCTTT. Translating gives CASNPTGGNTEAFF.

The chain couples TRBV5-8 to TRBJ2-4; TRBD2 matches at 7 bases. V was pared by 3 bases and J by 8 bases, with 8 bases of the junction left unmatched. Germline-derived CDR1 and CDR2 are SGHTS and YDEGEE. This CDR3 is built from 14 residues. Here the CDR3 reads CASSSLRGVDIQYF. DNA for the CDR3: TGTGCCAGCAGCTCGCTCCGGGGGGTGGACATTCAGTACTTC.

J is TRBJ1-1 and V is TRBV9; 7 positions agree with TRBD1. From germline, CDR1 is SGDLS and CDR2 YYNGEE. Unmatched junction bases numbered 5, after V lost 5 bases and J lost 1 base. CDR3 size: 14 residues. In DNA form, the CDR3 reads TGTGCCAGCAGTGAAGGGGGCGCGAACACTGAAGCTTTCTTT. Encoded protein: CASSEGGANTEAFF.

V gene TRBV11-3 combines with J gene TRBJ1-1, with D unresolved. This CDR3 has 13 amino acids. CDR1 SGHNT and CDR2 YENEEA come from the germline V gene. Trimming removed 3 bases from V and 6 bases from J, with 11 bases in between. The CDR3 reads CASSFTFVSEAFF. The CDR3 DNA reads TGTGCCAGCAGCTTTACATTTGTGTCTGAAGCTTTCTTT.

The gene calls are TRBV30 and TRBJ2-7; the match to TRBD2 covers 7 bases. Germline V gene sequence: CDR1 GTSNPN, CDR2 SVGIG (reference sequence). V lost 2 bases to trimming and J lost 4 bases; unmatched junction nucleotides: 5. The CDR3 is 13 amino acids. In DNA, the CDR3 is TGTGCCTGGAGTTTGGGGGGGGGTTACGAGCAGTACTTC. Its translation is CAWSLGGGYEQYF.

The rearrangement uses TRBV10-3 and TRBJ1-1, with D possibly being TRBD1 (5 bases). V was trimmed by 5 bases and J by 2 bases, leaving 9 bases between them. Germline CDR1 ENHRY, CDR2 SYGVKD. The CDR3 runs 13 residues. CDR3 DNA: TGTGCCATCAGTAGACAGCGAAACACTGAAGCTTTCTTT. Amino acids: CAISRQRNTEAFF.

The chain is built from TRBV23-1 and TRBJ1-5, with TRBD1 matching 10 bases. TRBV23-1 carries the ORF label, with uncertain function. Unmatched junction bases numbered 16, after V lost 8 bases and J lost 6 bases. This CDR3 comprises 17 residues. The CDR3 nucleotides are TGCGCCAGCTTCCTTCCGACAGGGGGCGTTGGGGGTCAGCCCCAGCATTTT. Translated, it gives CASFLPTGGVGGQPQHF.

The chain uses TRBV5-6 and TRBJ1-3, with a weak D call TRBD1 (6 bases). This CDR3 comprises 16 residues. V dropped 1 base and J dropped 4 bases, with 15 bases sitting between them. Germline CDR1 and CDR2: SGHDT and YYEEEE. In DNA, the CDR3 is TGTGCCAGCAGCTTGCCAGGCGGGGGCTACGGAAACACCATATATTTT. Its protein is CASSLPGGGYGNTIYF.

The J gene is TRBJ2-7, the V gene TRBV3-1 (or the pseudogene TRBV3-2); D is unresolved. The V gene lost 0 bases and the J gene lost 2 bases, with 8 bases spanning the gap. The germline V gene has CDR1 LGHDT and CDR2 YNNKEL (reference sequence). The CDR3 loop spans 14 amino acids. CDR3 sequence (DNA): TGTGCCAGCAGCCAAGATGGCTTCCCCTACGAGCAGTACTTC. Its translation: CASSQDGFPYEQYF.

The V and J genes are TRBV7-8 and TRBJ2-3; TRBD2 matches at 10 bases. The V gene's germline CDR1 is SGHVS and CDR2 FQNEAQ. V gave up 9 bases and J gave up 5 bases; unmatched junction bases: 11. There are 15 residues in the CDR3. The CDR3 reads CASGKRGGLVDTQYF. CDR3 DNA sequence: TGTGCCAGTGGGAAGCGGGGGGGCCTTGTAGATACGCAGTATTTT.

CDR3 sequence: CAISESISSSGDTGELFF. CDR3 DNA sequence: TGTGCCATCAGTGAGTCTATCTCGAGCAGCGGGGACACCGGGGAGCTGTTTTTT. This sequence joins TRBV10-3 and TRBJ2-2, with TRBD2 matching 7 bases. Germline-derived CDR1 and CDR2 are ENHRY and SYGVKD. The CDR3 sequence is 18 residues long. Trimming cost V 0 bases and J 3 bases; bases outside gene matches: 10.

The chain is built from TRBV19 and TRBJ2-1; D possibly corresponds to TRBD1 (5 bases). Per germline, CDR1 LNHDA and CDR2 SQIVND (reference sequence). The CDR3 totals 13 residues. Between the trimmed V and J ends, which lost 11 bases and 10 bases, there was a span of 21 bases. The CDR3 loop is CAVTDWGLQEQFF. The CDR3 DNA reads TGTGCCGTCACCGACTGGGGCCTCCAAGAGCAGTTCTTC.

The chain combines TRBV10-3 with TRBJ2-2; TRBD1 matches at 10 bases. J lost 4 bases, V lost 5 bases, and 4 bases had no gene match. The CDR3 runs 15 residues. Germline V CDR1 and CDR2: ENHRY, SYGVKD. The DNA of the CDR3 is TGTGCCATCAGTCCCTGGACAGGGGGCACCGGGGAGCTGTTTTTT. Translation gives CAISPWTGGTGELFF.

This chain joins TRBV7-2 and TRBJ1-3; D uncertain. The length of the CDR3 is 14 residues. CDR1 SGHTA and CDR2 FQGNSA come from the germline V gene. The V gene lost 6 bases and the J gene lost 0 bases, with 9 bases spanning the gap. This chain's CDR3 is CASRRGSSGNTIYF. CDR3 sequence (DNA): TGTGCCAGCAGACGAGGGAGCTCTGGAAACACCATATATTTT.

This sequence joins TRBV11-3 and TRBJ2-1, with D tentatively TRBD2 (6 bases). CDR1 and CDR2 from the germline V gene are SGHNT and YENEEA. The CDR3 spans 13 residues. The V end was cut by 0 bases, the J end by 12 bases, with 12 bases between. CDR3 DNA: TGTGCCAGCAGCTTAGATTTGGCGCGGGGGCAGTTCTTC. It specifies CASSLDLARGQFF. The whole variable domain, remainder taken from reference TRBV11-3 and TRBJ2-1, is EAGVVQSPRYKIIEKKQPVAFWCNPISGHNTLYWYLQNLGQGPELLIRYENEEAVDDSQLPKDRFSAERLKGVDSTLKIQPAELGDSAVYLCASSLDLARGQFFGPGTRLTVL.

V is TRBV6-1 and J is TRBJ1-5; tentative D call: TRBD1 (5 bases). V lost 2 bases and J lost 7, with 15 bases in between. CDR3 length: 15 residues. Germline loops: CDR1 MNHNS, CDR2 SASEGT. CDR3 in DNA: TGTGCCAGCAGTGAAAGCGGGGGGACGGGCCAGCCCCAGCATTTT. Its protein is CASSESGGTGQPQHF.